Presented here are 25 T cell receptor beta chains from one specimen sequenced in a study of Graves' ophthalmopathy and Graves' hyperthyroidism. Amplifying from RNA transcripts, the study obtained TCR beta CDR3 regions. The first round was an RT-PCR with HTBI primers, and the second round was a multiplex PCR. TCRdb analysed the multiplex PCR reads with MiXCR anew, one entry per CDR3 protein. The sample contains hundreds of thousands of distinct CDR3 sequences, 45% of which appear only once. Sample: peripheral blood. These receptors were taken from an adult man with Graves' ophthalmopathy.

CDR3 sequence: CASSDWTTNEKLFF. The CDR3 DNA reads as TGTGCCAGCAGCGACTGGACAACTAATGAAAAACTGTTTTTT. The chain uses TRBV9 and TRBJ1-4; no clear D gene. The CDR3 runs 14 residues. The germline V gene encodes CDR1 SGDLS and CDR2 YYNGEE. V was cut by 3 bases and J by 0 bases, with 6 bases left in between.

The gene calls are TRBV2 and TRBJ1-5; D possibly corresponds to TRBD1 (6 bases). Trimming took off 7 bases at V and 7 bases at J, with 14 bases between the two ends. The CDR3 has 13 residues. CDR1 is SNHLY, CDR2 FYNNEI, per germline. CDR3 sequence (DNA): TGTGCCAGCACAGGGGTATACGGACAGCCCCAGCATTTT. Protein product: CASTGVYGQPQHF.

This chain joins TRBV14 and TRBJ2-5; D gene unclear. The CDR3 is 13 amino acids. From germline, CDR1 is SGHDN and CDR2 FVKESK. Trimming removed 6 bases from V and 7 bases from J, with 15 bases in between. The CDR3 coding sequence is TGTGCCAGCAGTCCCTTCTCGACCAGGACCCAGTACTTC. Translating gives CASSPFSTRTQYF.

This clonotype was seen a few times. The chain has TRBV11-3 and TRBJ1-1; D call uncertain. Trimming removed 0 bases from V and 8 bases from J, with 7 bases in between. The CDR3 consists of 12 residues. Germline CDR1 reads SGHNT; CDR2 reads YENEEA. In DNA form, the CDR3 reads TGTGCCAGCAGCTTAGATGGCGACGAAGCTTTCTTT. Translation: CASSLDGDEAFF.

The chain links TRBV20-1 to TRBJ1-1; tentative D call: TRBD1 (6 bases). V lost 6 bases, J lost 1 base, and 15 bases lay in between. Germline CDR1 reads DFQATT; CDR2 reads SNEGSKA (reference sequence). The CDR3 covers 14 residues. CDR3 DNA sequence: TGCAGTGCCACCAGGGGTTTAGGGAACACTGAAGCTTTCTTT. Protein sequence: CSATRGLGNTEAFF.

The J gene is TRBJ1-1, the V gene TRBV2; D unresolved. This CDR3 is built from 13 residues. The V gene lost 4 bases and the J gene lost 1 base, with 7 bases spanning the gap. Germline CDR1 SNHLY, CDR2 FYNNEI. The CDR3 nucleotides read TGTGCCAGCAGTGTACGACAGAACACTGAAGCTTTCTTT. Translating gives CASSVRQNTEAFF. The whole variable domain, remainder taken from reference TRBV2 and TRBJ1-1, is EPEVTQTPSHQVTQMGQEVILRCVPISNHLYFYWYRQILGQKVEFLVSFYNNEISEKSEIFDDQFSVERPDGSNFTLKIRSTKLEDSAMYFCASSVRQNTEAFFGQGTRLTVV.

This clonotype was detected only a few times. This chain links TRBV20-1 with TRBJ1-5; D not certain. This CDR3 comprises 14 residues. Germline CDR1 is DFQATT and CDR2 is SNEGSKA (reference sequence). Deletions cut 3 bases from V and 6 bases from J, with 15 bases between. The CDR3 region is CSASAASGGQPQHF. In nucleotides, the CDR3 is TGCAGTGCTAGTGCAGCCAGTGGCGGTCAGCCCCAGCATTTT.

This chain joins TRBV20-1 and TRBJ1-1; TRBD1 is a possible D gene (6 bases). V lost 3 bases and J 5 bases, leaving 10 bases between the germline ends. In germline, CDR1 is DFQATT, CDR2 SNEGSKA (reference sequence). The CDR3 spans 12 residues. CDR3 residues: CSARGGATEAFF. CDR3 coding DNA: TGCAGTGCTAGGGGGGGCGCGACTGAAGCTTTCTTT.

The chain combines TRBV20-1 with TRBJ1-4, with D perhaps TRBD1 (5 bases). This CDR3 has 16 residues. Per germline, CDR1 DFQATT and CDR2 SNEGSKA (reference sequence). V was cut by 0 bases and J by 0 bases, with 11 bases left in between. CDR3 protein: CSARDWWGATNEKLFF. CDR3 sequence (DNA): TGCAGTGCTAGAGATTGGTGGGGGGCAACTAATGAAAAACTGTTTTTT.

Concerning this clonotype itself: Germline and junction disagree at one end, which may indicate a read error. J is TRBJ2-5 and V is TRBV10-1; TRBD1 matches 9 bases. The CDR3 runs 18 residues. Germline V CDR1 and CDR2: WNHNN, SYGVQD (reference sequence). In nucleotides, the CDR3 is TGTGCCAGCAGACACGACAGGGGGGGATATATTGGAGAAGAGACCCAGTACTTC. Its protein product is CASRHDRGGYIGEETQYF.

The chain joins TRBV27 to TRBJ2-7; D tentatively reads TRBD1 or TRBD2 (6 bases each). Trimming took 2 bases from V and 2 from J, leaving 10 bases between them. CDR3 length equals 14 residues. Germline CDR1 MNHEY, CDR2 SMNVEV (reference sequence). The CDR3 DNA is TGTGCCAGCAGTTTAGGAGGGACACCCTACGAGCAGTACTTC. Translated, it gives CASSLGGTPYEQYF.

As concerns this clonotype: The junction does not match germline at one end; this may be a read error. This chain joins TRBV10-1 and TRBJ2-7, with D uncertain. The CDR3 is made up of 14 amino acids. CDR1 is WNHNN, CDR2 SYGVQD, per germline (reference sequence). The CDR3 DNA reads TGCGCCAGCGGTGAGTCCTTAACAGACTACGAGCAGTACTTC. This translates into CASGESLTDYEQYF.

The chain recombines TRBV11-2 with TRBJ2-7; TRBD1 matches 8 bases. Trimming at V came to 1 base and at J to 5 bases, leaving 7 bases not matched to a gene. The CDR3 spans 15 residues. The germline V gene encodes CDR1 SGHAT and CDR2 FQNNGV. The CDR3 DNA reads TGTGCCAGCAGCTTAGCGGGCAGGGGGCTTGACGAGCAGTACTTC. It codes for CASSLAGRGLDEQYF.

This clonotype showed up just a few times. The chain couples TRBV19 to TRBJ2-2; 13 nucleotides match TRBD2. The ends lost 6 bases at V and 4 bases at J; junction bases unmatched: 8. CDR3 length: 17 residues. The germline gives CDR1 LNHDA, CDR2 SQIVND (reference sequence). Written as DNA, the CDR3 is TGTGCCAGTAGAACTAGCGGGAGGGTAGCGGGCACCGGGGAGCTGTTTTTT. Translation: CASRTSGRVAGTGELFF.

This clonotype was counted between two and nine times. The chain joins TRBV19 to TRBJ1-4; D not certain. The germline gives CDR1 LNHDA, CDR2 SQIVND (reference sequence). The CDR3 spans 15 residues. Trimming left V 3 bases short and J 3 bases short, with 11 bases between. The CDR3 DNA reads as TGTGCCAGTAGTATTGGATACAGTGCTAATGAAAAACTGTTTTTT. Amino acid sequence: CASSIGYSANEKLFF.

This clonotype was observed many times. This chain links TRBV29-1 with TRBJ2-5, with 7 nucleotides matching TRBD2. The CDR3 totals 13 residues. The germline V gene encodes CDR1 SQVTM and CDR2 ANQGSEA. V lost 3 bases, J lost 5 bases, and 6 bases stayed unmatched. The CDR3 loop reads CSVEGTSEETQYF. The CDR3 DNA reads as TGCAGCGTTGAGGGTACTAGCGAGGAGACCCAGTACTTC.

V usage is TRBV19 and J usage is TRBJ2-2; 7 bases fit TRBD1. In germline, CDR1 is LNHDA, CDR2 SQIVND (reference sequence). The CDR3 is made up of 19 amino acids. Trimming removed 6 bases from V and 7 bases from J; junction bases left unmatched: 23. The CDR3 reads CASRPLTGQKGPRSGELFF. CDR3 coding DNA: TGTGCCAGTAGGCCACTTACGGGACAGAAAGGTCCACGTAGCGGGGAGCTGTTTTTT.

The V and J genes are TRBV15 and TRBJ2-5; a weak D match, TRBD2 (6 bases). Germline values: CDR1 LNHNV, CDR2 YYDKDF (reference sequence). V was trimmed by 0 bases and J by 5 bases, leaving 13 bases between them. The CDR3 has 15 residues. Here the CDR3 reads CATSRDKGGGETQYF. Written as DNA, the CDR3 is TGTGCCACCAGCAGAGATAAAGGAGGAGGGGAGACCCAGTACTTC.

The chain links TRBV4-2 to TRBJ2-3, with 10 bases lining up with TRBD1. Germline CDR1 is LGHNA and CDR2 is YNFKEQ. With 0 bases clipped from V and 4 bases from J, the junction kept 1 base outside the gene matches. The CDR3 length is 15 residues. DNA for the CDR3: TGTGCCAGCAGCCAAGATGGACAGGGGGCAGATACGCAGTATTTT. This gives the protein CASSQDGQGADTQYF.

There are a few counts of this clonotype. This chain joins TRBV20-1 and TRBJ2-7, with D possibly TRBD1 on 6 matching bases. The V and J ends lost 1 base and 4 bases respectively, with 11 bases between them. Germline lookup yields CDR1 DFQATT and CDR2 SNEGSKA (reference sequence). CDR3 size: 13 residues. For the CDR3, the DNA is TGCAGTGCTAGAGGACAGGCTACTTACGAGCAGTACTTC. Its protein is CSARGQATYEQYF.

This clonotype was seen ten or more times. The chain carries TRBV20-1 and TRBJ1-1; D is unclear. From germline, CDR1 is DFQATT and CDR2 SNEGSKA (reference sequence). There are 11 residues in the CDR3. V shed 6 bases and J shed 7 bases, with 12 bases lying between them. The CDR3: CSADQSGEAFF. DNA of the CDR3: TGCAGTGCGGACCAATCGGGTGAAGCTTTCTTT.

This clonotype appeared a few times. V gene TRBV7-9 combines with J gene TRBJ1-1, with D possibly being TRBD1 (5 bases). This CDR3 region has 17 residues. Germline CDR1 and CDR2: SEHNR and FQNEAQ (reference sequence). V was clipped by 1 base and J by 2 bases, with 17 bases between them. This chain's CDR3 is CASSLGVVRGPNTEAFF. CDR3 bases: TGTGCCAGCAGCTTAGGTGTGGTAAGGGGACCAAACACTGAAGCTTTCTTT.

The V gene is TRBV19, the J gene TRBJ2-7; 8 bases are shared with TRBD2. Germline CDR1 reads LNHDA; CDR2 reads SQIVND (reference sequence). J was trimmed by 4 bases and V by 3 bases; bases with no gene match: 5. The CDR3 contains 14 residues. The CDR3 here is CASSIGSGSYEQYF. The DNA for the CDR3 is TGTGCCAGTAGTATCGGGAGCGGGAGTTACGAGCAGTACTTC.

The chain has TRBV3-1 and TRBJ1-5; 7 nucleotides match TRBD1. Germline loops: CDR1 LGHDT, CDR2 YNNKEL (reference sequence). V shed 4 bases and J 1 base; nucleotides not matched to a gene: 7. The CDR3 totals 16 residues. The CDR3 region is CASSPTTGDSNQPQHF. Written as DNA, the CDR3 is TGTGCCAGCAGCCCCACCACAGGGGACAGCAATCAGCCCCAGCATTTT.

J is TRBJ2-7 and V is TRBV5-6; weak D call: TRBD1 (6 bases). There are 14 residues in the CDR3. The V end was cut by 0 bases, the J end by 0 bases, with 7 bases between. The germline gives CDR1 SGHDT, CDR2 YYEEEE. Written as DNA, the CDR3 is TGTGCCAGCAGCTTGGACAGGGTCTCCTACGAGCAGTACTTC. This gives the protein CASSLDRVSYEQYF.